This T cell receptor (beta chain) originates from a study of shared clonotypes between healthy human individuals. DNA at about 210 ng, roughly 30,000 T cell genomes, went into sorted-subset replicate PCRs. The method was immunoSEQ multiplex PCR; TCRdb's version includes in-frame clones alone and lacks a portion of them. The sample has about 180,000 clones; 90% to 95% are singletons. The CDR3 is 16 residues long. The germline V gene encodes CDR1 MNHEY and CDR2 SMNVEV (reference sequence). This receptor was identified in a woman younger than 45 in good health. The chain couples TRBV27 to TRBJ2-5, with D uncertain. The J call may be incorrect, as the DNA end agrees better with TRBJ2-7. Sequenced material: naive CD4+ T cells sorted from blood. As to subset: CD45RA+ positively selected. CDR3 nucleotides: TGTGCCAGCTCCCGACTCGGGCCAGGATTATCCTACGAGCAGTACTTC. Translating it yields CASSRLGPGLSYEQYF.